Each of the 26 T cell receptor beta chains below was sequenced from the same sample in a study of blood T cell repertoires in COVID-19. The protocol was immunoSEQ multiplex PCR, while the TCRdb copy is restricted to in-frame clones and leaves out a portion. This table holds some 150,000 clones, about four fifths found once. Material: PBMCs or T cells enriched from blood (not recorded which). The origin of the receptors is a woman in her late teens or twenties who had been exposed to COVID-19.

The chain has TRBV29-1 and TRBJ1-1; 7 positions match TRBD1. The CDR3 length is 14 residues. The germline V gene encodes CDR1 SQVTM and CDR2 ANQGSEA. V gave up 3 bases and J gave up 1 base; unmatched junction bases: 5. CDR3: CSVDPWTGNTEAFF. CDR3 sequence (DNA): TGCAGCGTTGACCCATGGACAGGGAACACTGAAGCTTTCTTT.

J is TRBJ2-5 and V is TRBV18, with a possible D match to TRBD1 (6 bases). The V gene lost 3 bases and the J gene lost 5 bases, with 16 bases spanning the gap. The germline gives CDR1 KGHSH, CDR2 LQKENI. This CDR3 has 15 amino acids. This chain's CDR3 is CASSPPMTGQETQYF. The CDR3 DNA is TGTGCCAGCTCACCCCCGATGACAGGTCAGGAGACCCAGTACTTC.

The gene calls are TRBV29-1 and TRBJ1-4; a possible D gene is TRBD1 (5 bases). The CDR3 runs 13 residues. Trimming took off 3 bases at V and 8 bases at J, with 13 bases between the two ends. Germline values: CDR1 SQVTM, CDR2 ANQGSEA. CDR3 residues: CSVEKTASEKLFF. In DNA, the CDR3 is TGCAGCGTTGAGAAGACAGCCTCAGAAAAACTGTTTTTT.

In this sample, this clone turned up once. The V gene is TRBV28, the J gene TRBJ2-1, with D perhaps TRBD1 (6 bases). Trimming left V 5 bases short and J 7 bases short, with 24 bases between. Germline-derived CDR1 and CDR2 are MDHEN and SYDVKM. This CDR3 is built from 17 residues. Written as DNA, the CDR3 is TGTGCCAGCAGTCGCCACTTTGGGGCAGGGGTTGAGAATGAGCAGTTCTTC. Translating gives CASSRHFGAGVENEQFF.

The chain joins TRBV7-2 to TRBJ2-7; 11 bases fit TRBD1. CDR1 is SGHTA and CDR2 is FQGNSA in the germline V gene. The CDR3 is 16 residues long. The trim removed 3 bases at V and 0 bases at J, leaving 4 bases unmatched. For the CDR3, the DNA is TGTGCCAGCAGCTTCTCTGGGACAGGGGGCTCCTACGAGCAGTACTTC. Translated, it gives CASSFSGTGGSYEQYF.

The V and J genes are TRBV7-9 and TRBJ1-1; 8 bases agree with TRBD1. The CDR3 spans 16 residues. Germline V lookup: CDR1 SEHNR, CDR2 FQNEAQ (reference sequence). V lost 4 bases, J lost 0 bases, and 7 bases stayed unmatched. The CDR3 nucleotides read TGTGCCAGCAGCTCAAAACGGACAGGGTTGAACACTGAAGCTTTCTTT. Encoded protein: CASSSKRTGLNTEAFF.

The gene calls are TRBV28 and TRBJ2-1; maybe TRBD1 (5 bases). Trimming removed 4 bases at V and 6 bases at J, with 13 bases between. This CDR3 has 14 amino acids. CDR1 and CDR2 (germline): MDHEN, SYDVKM. The DNA of the CDR3 is TGTGCCAGCAGTTGGACACAAATATTCAATGAGCAGTTCTTC. Its translation is CASSWTQIFNEQFF.

The sample holds one count of this clone. V is TRBV4-1 and J is TRBJ1-2; 10 nucleotides line up with TRBD1. Germline V lookup: CDR1 MGHRA, CDR2 YSYEKL. After removal of 0 bases from V and 7 bases from J, the junction contained 14 bases not matched to a gene. The CDR3 has 18 amino acids. The CDR3 is CASSQEDRGHPTGGGYTF. The CDR3, as DNA: TGCGCCAGCAGCCAAGAAGACAGGGGGCACCCGACCGGGGGTGGCTACACCTTC.

The chain uses TRBV19 and TRBJ2-1, with TRBD1 matching 7 bases. The V and J ends lost 1 base and 1 base, in that order; junction bases with no gene match: 7. Germline CDR1 reads LNHDA; CDR2 reads SQIVND (reference sequence). The CDR3 runs 17 residues. This CDR3 is CASSIALWDRSYNEQFF. Here the CDR3 DNA reads TGTGCCAGTAGTATAGCGCTTTGGGACAGATCCTACAATGAGCAGTTCTTC.

V is TRBV3-1 (or the pseudogene TRBV3-2) and J is TRBJ2-1; 7 bases align to TRBD2. The V segment lost 0 bases and the J segment 5 bases; nucleotides outside the gene matches: 7. CDR1 is LGHDT, CDR2 YNNKEL, per germline (reference sequence). This CDR3 region has 16 residues. The CDR3: CASSQDGGSTHNEQFF. The CDR3 DNA follows: TGTGCCAGCAGCCAAGACGGCGGGAGCACCCACAATGAGCAGTTCTTC.

The table lists this clone with many counts. The chain carries TRBV7-6 and TRBJ2-3; 11 bases align to TRBD2. CDR1 and CDR2 (germline): SGHVS, FNYEAQ. V trimming: 2 bases; J trimming: 3 bases; junction bases outside the gene matches: 4. The CDR3 runs 16 residues. The CDR3 DNA sequence: TGTGCCAGCAGCTTAAGAGTAGCGGGAGGGACAGATACGCAGTATTTT. This codes for CASSLRVAGGTDTQYF. The whole variable domain, filled in from reference TRBV7-6 and TRBJ2-3, reads GAGVSQSPRYKVTKRGQDVALRCDPISGHVSLYWYRQALGQGPEFLTYFNYEAQQDKSGLPNDRFSAERPEGSISTLTIQRTEQRDSAMYRCASSLRVAGGTDTQYFGPGTRLTVL.

The chain combines TRBV5-1 with TRBJ2-1, with a tentative D call TRBD2 (6 bases). CDR3 length: 15 residues. With 1 base removed from V and 6 bases from J, the gap between germline ends came to 14 bases. Germline-derived CDR1 and CDR2 are SGHRS and YFSETQ. The CDR3 protein is CASSLSRMRGNEQFF. Written as DNA, the CDR3 is TGCGCCAGCAGCTTGTCTCGGATGCGGGGCAATGAGCAGTTCTTC.

The genes are TRBV28 and TRBJ1-5; D unresolved. The CDR3 runs 15 residues. Germline V CDR1 and CDR2: MDHEN, SYDVKM. Trimming removed 6 bases from V and 6 bases from J, with 18 bases in between. Written as DNA, the CDR3 is TGTGCCAGCAGCCAGAGGGTATCCCAATCTCAGCCCCAGCATTTT. Translation: CASSQRVSQSQPQHF.

This chain joins TRBV30 and TRBJ2-5; the match to TRBD2 covers 10 bases. The CDR3 covers 14 residues. V lost 3 bases and J lost 3; bases outside the gene matches: 4. Germline V CDR1 and CDR2: GTSNPN, SVGIG (reference sequence). CDR3 residues: CAWRLAGPKETQYF. CDR3 in DNA: TGTGCCTGGAGACTAGCGGGACCCAAAGAGACCCAGTACTTC.

The CDR3 loop reads CASSLGFGGSGPETQYF. The CDR3 DNA reads TGTGCCAGCAGTTTAGGGTTCGGCGGGAGTGGTCCGGAGACCCAGTACTTC. The V gene is TRBV27, the J gene TRBJ2-5, with 7 bases matching TRBD2. Germline CDR1 MNHEY, CDR2 SMNVEV (reference sequence). J gave up 5 bases and V 2 bases, and 14 bases lay outside the gene matches. The CDR3 has 17 amino acids.

J is TRBJ2-7 and V is TRBV2; 9 bases match TRBD2. The J segment lost 3 bases and the V segment lost 0 bases, leaving 9 bases of the junction unmatched. Germline loops: CDR1 SNHLY, CDR2 FYNNEI. The CDR3 runs to 17 residues. CDR3 coding DNA: TGTGCCAGCAGTGAAGCGCCCGGGGGTAGCGGGAGCTACGAGCAGTACTTC. Residues: CASSEAPGGSGSYEQYF. Filled out from reference TRBV2 and TRBJ2-7, the complete variable domain reads EPEVTQTPSHQVTQMGQEVILRCVPISNHLYFYWYRQILGQKVEFLVSFYNNEISEKSEIFDDQFSVERPDGSNFTLKIRSTKLEDSAMYFCASSEAPGGSGSYEQYFGPGTRLTVT.

The chain joins TRBV11-2 to TRBJ2-7; TRBD2 aligns across 8 bases. Germline lookup yields CDR1 SGHAT and CDR2 FQNNGV. The CDR3 consists of 14 residues. V was pared by 1 base and J by 1 base, with 0 bases of the junction left unmatched. The CDR3 reads CASSLAGGSYEQYF. DNA for the CDR3: TGTGCCAGCAGCTTAGCGGGAGGGTCCTACGAGCAGTACTTC. The complete variable domain, with remaining parts taken from reference TRBV11-2 and TRBJ2-7, reads EAGVAQSPRYKIIEKRQSVAFWCNPISGHATLYWYQQILGQGPKLLIQFQNNGVVDDSQLPKDRFSAERLKGVDSTLKIQPAKLEDSAVYLCASSLAGGSYEQYFGPGTRLTVT.

This rearrangement joins TRBV7-9 to TRBJ2-2; 12 bases line up with TRBD2. Germline CDR1 SEHNR, CDR2 FQNEAQ (reference sequence). Losses at the gene ends were 6 bases for V and 1 base for J; bases not matched to a gene: 6. This CDR3 region has 17 residues. The CDR3 here is CASRSKLAGGNTGELFF. Written as DNA, the CDR3 is TGTGCCAGCAGATCAAAACTAGCGGGAGGGAACACCGGGGAGCTGTTTTTT.

The V gene is TRBV29-1, the J gene TRBJ2-6; the D gene is possibly TRBD1 (5 bases). The ends were cut back, 6 bases at V and 4 bases at J, with 13 bases in the middle. The CDR3 extends over 14 amino acids. The V gene's germline CDR1 is SQVTM and CDR2 ANQGSEA. The CDR3 sequence: CSVAGSRGANVLTF. CDR3 in DNA: TGCAGCGTGGCAGGGTCGCGGGGGGCCAACGTCCTGACTTTC.

The chain recombines TRBV19 with TRBJ1-5; 7 bases align to TRBD1. This CDR3 has 14 residues. V dropped 7 bases and J dropped 4; count of bases not matched to a gene: 7. Germline CDR1 reads LNHDA; CDR2 reads SQIVND (reference sequence). CDR3 amino acids: CASIGRQGNQPQHF. The CDR3 bases are TGTGCCAGTATCGGGAGACAGGGTAATCAGCCCCAGCATTTT.

V is TRBV5-4 and J is TRBJ2-5, with 7 bases aligning to TRBD2. Germline CDR1 is SGHNT and CDR2 is YYREEE (reference sequence). V lost 4 bases, J lost 0 bases, and 3 bases stayed unmatched. This CDR3 region has 14 residues. In DNA form, the CDR3 reads TGTGCCAGCAGCCTGGGGACTAACCAAGAGACCCAGTACTTC. The encoded protein is CASSLGTNQETQYF.

This chain connects TRBV7-2 to TRBJ2-7; TRBD2 is a possible D gene (5 bases). The V end was cut by 5 bases, the J end by 4 bases, with 21 bases between. Germline CDR1 SGHTA, CDR2 FQGNSA. The CDR3 has 16 residues. The CDR3 region has the DNA TGTGCCAGCAGCCCCCTCCCCCAGCGGCTCGGGTACGAGCAGTACTTC. It translates to CASSPLPQRLGYEQYF.

The chain combines TRBV29-1 with TRBJ1-1; 8 bases line up with TRBD1. The germline V gene encodes CDR1 SQVTM and CDR2 ANQGSEA. V lost 3 bases, J lost 1 base, and 7 bases stayed unmatched. CDR3 length equals 15 residues. For the CDR3, the DNA is TGCAGCGTTGAGGGGACAGGCCGGGGGAACACTGAAGCTTTCTTT. Residues: CSVEGTGRGNTEAFF.

CDR3: CASSAPNTGELFF. The CDR3 region has the DNA TGTGCCAGCAGCGCCCCAAACACCGGGGAGCTGTTTTTT. The rearrangement uses TRBV9 and TRBJ2-2; D is unresolved. The length of the CDR3 is 13 residues. CDR1 is SGDLS and CDR2 is YYNGEE in the germline V gene. Trimming removed 3 bases from V and 2 bases from J, with 5 bases in between.

The chain combines TRBV6-9 with TRBJ1-1; D is unclear. CDR1 is MNHGY and CDR2 is SVAAGI in the germline V gene. The CDR3 runs 14 residues. Between the trimmed V and J ends, which lost 6 bases and 8 bases, there was a span of 19 bases. The CDR3 region has the DNA TGTGCCAGCAGCCCCTATGGCAGGAAGTCAGAAGCTTTCTTT. Encoded protein: CASSPYGRKSEAFF.

CDR3 in amino acids: CASSHTQEAGGYTF. CDR3 in DNA: TGTGCCAGCTCCCACACACAGGAGGCGGGGGGCTACACCTTC. The chain carries TRBV18 and TRBJ1-2; D might be TRBD1 (5 bases). CDR3 size: 14 residues. Germline lookup yields CDR1 KGHSH and CDR2 LQKENI. Trimming left V 6 bases short and J 8 bases short, with 19 bases between.